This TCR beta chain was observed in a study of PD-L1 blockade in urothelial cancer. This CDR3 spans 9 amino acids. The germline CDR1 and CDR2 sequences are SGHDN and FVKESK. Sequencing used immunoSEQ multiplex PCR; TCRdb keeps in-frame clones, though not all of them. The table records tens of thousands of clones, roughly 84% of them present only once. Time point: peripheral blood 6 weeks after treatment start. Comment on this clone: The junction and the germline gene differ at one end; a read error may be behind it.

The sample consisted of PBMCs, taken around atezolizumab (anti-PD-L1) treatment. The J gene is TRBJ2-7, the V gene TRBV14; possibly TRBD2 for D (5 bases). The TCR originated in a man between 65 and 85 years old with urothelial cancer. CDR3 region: CASSRGRGF. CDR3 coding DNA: TGTGCCAGCAGCCGCGGACGGGGCTTC.